One sample yielded the 21 T cell receptor beta chains listed below, sequenced in a study of long-term antiretroviral therapy in people with HIV. Running of the v3.0 immunoSEQ assay took place at survey level. TCRdb's table, derived via immunoSEQ multiplex PCR, lists solely in-frame clones and lacks some. In the table there are 35,000 or so clones, 90% to 95% of which are singletons. Sample: unsorted PBMCs, taken 4.1 years after starting antiretroviral therapy. Receptors were obtained from a woman aged 45-59 years with HIV.

V usage is TRBV19 and J usage is TRBJ1-3; D is ambiguous. This CDR3 region has 15 residues. Germline loops: CDR1 LNHDA, CDR2 SQIVND (reference sequence). The V gene lost 4 bases and the J gene lost 1 base, with 11 bases spanning the gap. The CDR3 sequence: CASSRDQVSGNTIYF. The DNA of the CDR3 is TGTGCCAGTAGTAGAGACCAAGTATCTGGAAACACCATATATTTT.

This chain uses TRBV6-1 with TRBJ1-6; D is ambiguous. V gave up 5 bases and J gave up 7 bases, with 9 bases separating them. This CDR3 comprises 13 residues. The germline gives CDR1 MNHNS, CDR2 SASEGT. The CDR3 is CASSSPGNSPLHF. CDR3 DNA: TGTGCCAGCAGTTCCCCGGGGAATTCACCCCTCCACTTT.

J is TRBJ1-1 and V is TRBV6-5; D ambiguous. The CDR3 has 13 residues. CDR1 is MNHEY and CDR2 is SVGAGI in the germline V gene. The V gene lost 6 bases and the J gene lost 0 bases, with 8 bases spanning the gap. This chain's CDR3 is CASRPYLNTEAFF. DNA for the CDR3: TGTGCCAGCAGACCTTACCTGAACACTGAAGCTTTCTTT.

The chain couples TRBV7-8 to TRBJ2-1; D may be TRBD1 or TRBD2 (6 bases each). V dropped 5 bases and J dropped 7 bases, with 15 bases sitting between them. Germline CDR1 is SGHVS and CDR2 is FQNEAQ. This CDR3 comprises 14 residues. The CDR3 DNA sequence: TGTGCCAGCAGCCCCAGAGGGGGGAGGAATGAGCAGTTCTTC. It is translated as CASSPRGGRNEQFF. Full variable domain (rest looked up from reference TRBV7-8 and TRBJ2-1): GAGVSQSPRYKVAKRGQDVALRCDPISGHVSLFWYQQALGQGPEFLTYFQNEAQLDKSGLPSDRFFAERPEGSVSTLKIQRTQQEDSAVYLCASSPRGGRNEQFFGPGTRLTVL.

The chain carries TRBV5-8 and TRBJ2-1; D uncertain. V shed 7 bases and J shed 8 bases, with 10 bases lying between them. This CDR3 spans 11 amino acids. CDR1 is SGHTS and CDR2 is YDEGEE in the germline V gene. The CDR3: CASQPIHEQFF. The DNA of the CDR3 is TGTGCCAGCCAGCCTATACATGAGCAGTTCTTC.

The chain employs TRBV16 and TRBJ1-2, with unresolved D. The germline V gene has CDR1 KGHSY and CDR2 FQNENV. The CDR3 runs 14 residues. Trimming cost V 4 bases and J 0 bases, with 9 bases left between them. The CDR3 loop reads CASSRSSANYGYTF. The CDR3 DNA follows: TGTGCCAGCAGCCGATCCTCGGCTAACTATGGCTACACCTTC.

The count of this clone is one. The chain uses TRBV20-1 and TRBJ2-7; the D is unclear. CDR1 is DFQATT and CDR2 is SNEGSKA in the germline V gene (reference sequence). There are 9 residues in the CDR3. CDR3: CIASNEQYF. DNA for the CDR3: TGCATCGCTTCTAACGAGCAGTACTTC.

This clone occurred a few times. V gene TRBV11-2 combines with J gene TRBJ1-1; the D is unclear. Germline-derived CDR1 and CDR2 are SGHAT and FQNNGV. This CDR3 comprises 15 residues. The V end lost 6 bases, the J end lost 7 bases, and 21 bases lay between the germline ends. The CDR3 here is CASRPLGENGVEAFF. The CDR3 DNA reads as TGTGCCAGCAGGCCTCTCGGGGAAAACGGAGTTGAAGCTTTCTTT.

This sequence joins TRBV4-2 and TRBJ1-2; TRBD1 matches at 11 bases. The CDR3 length is 14 residues. V lost 1 base to trimming and J lost 7 bases; unmatched junction nucleotides: 2. Per the germline V gene, CDR1 is LGHNA and CDR2 is YNFKEQ. The CDR3 region is CASSQVGTGGGYTF. As DNA, the CDR3 is TGTGCCAGCAGCCAAGTTGGGACAGGGGGTGGCTACACCTTC.

The chain has TRBV19 and TRBJ2-2; 7 bases fit TRBD2. Trimming took 4 bases from V and 6 from J; bases not matched to a gene: 5. The CDR3 length is 14 residues. Germline-derived CDR1 and CDR2 are LNHDA and SQIVND (reference sequence). CDR3 residues: CASSRGGTAGELFF. The CDR3 region has the DNA TGTGCCAGTAGTAGGGGGGGAACGGCCGGGGAGCTGTTTTTT.

This clone has just one count. This chain uses TRBV5-4 with TRBJ2-1; the match to TRBD2 covers 7 bases. The V and J ends lost 2 bases and 2 bases, in that order; junction bases with no gene match: 10. Germline CDR1 and CDR2: SGHNT and YYREEE (reference sequence). This CDR3 is 17 amino acids long. CDR3 in amino acids: CASSFQRAGVAYNEQFF. In DNA form, the CDR3 reads TGTGCCAGCAGCTTCCAGAGGGCGGGGGTCGCCTACAATGAGCAGTTCTTC.

V is TRBV10-3 and J is TRBJ2-7, with 9 bases matching TRBD1. Germline CDR1 ENHRY, CDR2 SYGVKD. V was clipped by 2 bases and J by 4 bases; unmatched bases: 3. The CDR3 has 14 residues. DNA for the CDR3: TGTGCCATCAGTGAGGGACAGGGGAAATACGAGCAGTACTTC. This translates into CAISEGQGKYEQYF.

V usage is TRBV18 and J usage is TRBJ1-2; 8 nucleotides align to TRBD1. The CDR3 is 15 residues long. After removal of 2 bases from V and 0 bases from J, the junction contained 2 bases not matched to a gene. CDR1 is KGHSH and CDR2 is LQKENI in the germline V gene. CDR3 coding DNA: TGTGCCAGCTCACCAATACAGGGGGCTAACTATGGCTACACCTTC. As protein: CASSPIQGANYGYTF.

The chain couples TRBV2 to TRBJ2-1; D is unresolved. The CDR3 extends over 14 amino acids. Germline CDR1 SNHLY, CDR2 FYNNEI. V dropped 2 bases and J dropped 7 bases, with 12 bases sitting between them. The CDR3 loop is CASSELWLKNEQFF. CDR3 DNA sequence: TGTGCCAGCAGTGAACTGTGGCTTAAAAATGAGCAGTTCTTC.

About this clone: One end of the junction is discordant with germline, which a read error may explain. The genes are TRBV7-7 and TRBJ2-5; D possibly corresponds to TRBD1 (6 bases). Germline lookup yields CDR1 SSHAT and CDR2 FNYEAQ (reference sequence). CDR3 size: 14 residues. CDR3 protein: CASSFTGLGETQYF. The CDR3, as DNA: TGTGCTAGCAGCTTCACAGGGCTTGGAGAGACCCAGTACTTC.

The rearrangement uses TRBV7-9 and TRBJ1-1, with D uncertain. The CDR3 is 9 amino acids. Germline CDR1 is SEHNR and CDR2 is FQNEAQ (reference sequence). V gave up 5 bases and J gave up 10 bases, with 5 bases separating them. This CDR3 reads CASSHAAFF. In nucleotides, the CDR3 is TGTGCCAGCAGCCATGCAGCTTTCTTT.

This sequence joins TRBV14 and TRBJ2-2, with 8 bases that match TRBD2. V dropped 1 base and J dropped 4; count of bases not matched to a gene: 2. Germline loops: CDR1 SGHDN, CDR2 FVKESK. This CDR3 has 15 amino acids. CDR3 coding DNA: TGTGCCAGCAGCCAAGTCCGGGGGGGCACCGGGGAGCTGTTTTTT. It translates to CASSQVRGGTGELFF.

This chain links TRBV5-6 with TRBJ1-6; D is unresolved. The CDR3 length is 13 residues. Trimming removed 4 bases from V and 7 bases from J, with 9 bases in between. The V gene's germline CDR1 is SGHDT and CDR2 YYEEEE. The CDR3 loop is CASSGRGNSPLHF. Written as DNA, the CDR3 is TGTGCCAGCAGCGGGCGCGGGAATTCACCCCTCCACTTT.

J is TRBJ2-2 and V is TRBV10-3; D unresolved. The CDR3 contains 14 residues. V was shortened by 0 bases and J by 7 bases, with 9 bases between the two germline ends. Germline V gives CDR1 ENHRY, CDR2 SYGVKD. The CDR3 loop reads CAISESTHHGELFF. The CDR3 DNA follows: TGTGCCATCAGTGAGTCGACTCACCACGGGGAGCTGTTTTTT.

The gene calls are TRBV11-3 and TRBJ1-1; D may be TRBD1 (6 bases). Deletions cut 5 bases from V and 3 bases from J, with 16 bases between. The CDR3 runs to 15 residues. Germline-derived CDR1 and CDR2 are SGHNT and YENEEA. The CDR3 protein is CASSLTGTLYTEAFF. Written as DNA, the CDR3 is TGTGCCAGCAGCCTAACGGGGACACTTTACACTGAAGCTTTCTTT.

DNA of the CDR3: TGTGCCAGCAGCTCATTTTTAGCGGGGATCACAGATACGCAGTATTTT. Translated, it gives CASSSFLAGITDTQYF. The chain combines TRBV11-2 with TRBJ2-3; 8 bases map to TRBD2. The CDR3 consists of 16 residues. V lost 4 bases to trimming and J lost 2 bases; unmatched junction nucleotides: 8. From germline, CDR1 is SGHAT and CDR2 FQNNGV.